The next 25 T cell receptor beta chains were all read from a single sample in a study of blood T cell repertoires in COVID-19. TCRdb's copy holds only in-frame clones and misses some; the assay was immunoSEQ multiplex PCR. The sample lists 300,000 or so clones; roughly 87% were seen once. Sequencing was carried out using PBMCs or T cells enriched from blood (not recorded which). Receptors originate from a woman younger than 45 who had recovered from COVID-19.

This clone appeared a few times. The genes are TRBV6-5 and TRBJ1-1; 8 bases are shared with TRBD1. CDR1 is MNHEY and CDR2 is SVGAGI in the germline V gene. This CDR3 is built from 14 residues. J lost 4 bases, V lost 4 bases, and 5 bases had no gene match. As DNA, the CDR3 is TGTGCCAGCAGTTGGACAGGGAGTTCCACTGAAGCTTTCTTT. It encodes CASSWTGSSTEAFF.

V is TRBV5-6 and J is TRBJ1-2; 7 nucleotides match TRBD1. Trimming cost V 4 bases and J 5 bases; bases outside gene matches: 8. Germline values: CDR1 SGHDT, CDR2 YYEEEE. There are 14 residues in the CDR3. The CDR3 loop reads CASSAPGQTYGYTF. The CDR3 DNA follows: TGTGCCAGCAGCGCCCCGGGACAGACTTATGGCTACACCTTC.

This clone was seen only once. The V and J genes are TRBV29-1 and TRBJ1-4; the D is unclear. The CDR3 is 14 residues long. The V end was cut by 1 base, the J end by 10 bases, with 16 bases between. From germline, CDR1 is SQVTM and CDR2 ANQGSEA. This CDR3 is CSVEVEAGYGKLFF. The CDR3, as DNA: TGCAGCGTTGAAGTCGAAGCGGGGTATGGAAAACTGTTTTTT.

V is TRBV15 and J is TRBJ1-1; D remains ambiguous. The CDR3 length is 14 residues. The ends were cut back, 4 bases at V and 1 base at J, with 10 bases in the middle. From germline, CDR1 is LNHNV and CDR2 YYDKDF (reference sequence). Written as DNA, the CDR3 is TGTGCCACCAGCACCGACCTAGAGAACACTGAAGCTTTCTTT. Its translation: CATSTDLENTEAFF.

This chain uses TRBV19 with TRBJ1-2; D is ambiguous. The CDR3 is 12 residues long. Trimming removed 7 bases at V and 4 bases at J, with 10 bases between. The V gene's germline CDR1 is LNHDA and CDR2 SQIVND (reference sequence). For the CDR3, the DNA is TGTGCCAGTACGGGGATCGGCTATGGCTACACCTTC. The encoded protein is CASTGIGYGYTF.

The rearrangement links TRBV4-3 to TRBJ1-3; the D gene is possibly TRBD1 (5 bases). Germline CDR1 and CDR2: LGHNA and YSLEER. This CDR3 is 16 amino acids long. V was trimmed by 0 bases and J by 2 bases, leaving 11 bases between them. The CDR3 nucleotides are TGCGCCAGCAGCCAAGATAGGGCCAGGGCTGGAAACACCATATATTTT. Its protein product is CASSQDRARAGNTIYF.

The chain has TRBV18 and TRBJ1-5; 8 bases map to TRBD1. The germline CDR1 and CDR2 sequences are KGHSH and LQKENI. This CDR3 region has 14 residues. Germline trimming cut 6 bases from V and 4 bases from J; bases unmatched to any gene: 5. The CDR3 DNA follows: TGTGCCAGCTCCCTGACAGGGGAAAATCAGCCCCAGCATTTT. As protein: CASSLTGENQPQHF.

The chain employs TRBV6-6 and TRBJ1-1, with 10 bases fitting TRBD1. In germline, CDR1 is MNHNY, CDR2 SVGAGI (reference sequence). This CDR3 contains 17 residues. The V and J ends lost 7 bases and 6 bases, in that order; junction bases with no gene match: 17. The CDR3 protein is CASTRQGAPSLGAEAFF. Written as DNA, the CDR3 is TGTGCCAGCACTCGACAGGGGGCACCCTCTTTGGGAGCTGAAGCTTTCTTT.

The chain recombines TRBV29-1 with TRBJ1-2, with a tentative D call TRBD1 (6 bases). V was clipped by 7 bases and J by 0 bases, with 9 bases between them. CDR3 length: 12 amino acids. Germline-derived CDR1 and CDR2 are SQVTM and ANQGSEA. Here the CDR3 DNA reads TGCAGCGGGGGGGGCGCTAACTATGGCTACACCTTC. Its protein is CSGGGANYGYTF.

The chain recombines TRBV6-5 with TRBJ1-5; 7 positions match TRBD1. V lost 7 bases, J lost 4 bases, and 4 bases stayed unmatched. Germline V gene data show CDR1 as MNHEY and CDR2 as SVGAGI. The CDR3 contains 13 residues. The CDR3 sequence is CASTKTGNQPQHF. The DNA for the CDR3 is TGTGCCAGCACTAAGACAGGGAATCAGCCCCAGCATTTT.

J is TRBJ1-5 and V is TRBV6-4, with TRBD1 matching 10 bases. Germline values: CDR1 MRHNA, CDR2 SNTAGT. Losses at the gene ends were 5 bases for V and 2 bases for J; bases not matched to a gene: 3. This CDR3 has 15 residues. DNA of the CDR3: TGTGCCAGCAGTCAGACAGGGGGCGGCAATCAGCCCCAGCATTTT. It codes for CASSQTGGGNQPQHF.

Notes on this clone: The sample holds other DNA sequences that translate to the same CDR3. V and J are TRBV6-5 and TRBJ2-3; 10 bases are shared with TRBD2. The CDR3 is 14 amino acids. Germline CDR1 and CDR2: MNHEY and SVGAGI. J was trimmed by 1 base and V by 6 bases; bases with no gene match: 1. The CDR3 is CASSLAGGTDTQYF. In DNA, the CDR3 is TGTGCCAGCAGCCTAGCGGGGGGCACAGATACGCAGTATTTT.

This clone was detected only a few times. The gene calls are TRBV19 and TRBJ1-3, with TRBD1 matching over 11 bases. The CDR3 totals 16 residues. Germline loops: CDR1 LNHDA, CDR2 SQIVND (reference sequence). J was trimmed by 3 bases and V by 4 bases; bases with no gene match: 5. The CDR3 loop reads CASSRTGGDYGNTIYF. In nucleotides, the CDR3 is TGTGCCAGTAGTAGGACAGGGGGCGATTATGGAAACACCATATATTTT.

V gene TRBV7-2 combines with J gene TRBJ2-7; 8 bases are shared with TRBD2. V was pared by 5 bases and J by 1 base, with 10 bases of the junction left unmatched. Germline V gene sequence: CDR1 SGHTA, CDR2 FQGNSA. The CDR3 spans 16 residues. CDR3 in DNA: TGTGCCAGCAGCATTACCGGCGGGGGGCTTTCCTACGAGCAGTACTTC. Protein product: CASSITGGGLSYEQYF.

The genes are TRBV5-5 and TRBJ1-5; 8 bases are a match to TRBD1. This CDR3 comprises 15 residues. V trimming: 4 bases; J trimming: 4 bases; junction bases outside the gene matches: 7. CDR1 SGHKS and CDR2 YYEKEE come from the germline V gene (reference sequence). The CDR3 DNA reads TGTGCCAGCAGCCCAGGACAGGGCTCAAATCAGCCCCAGCATTTT. Protein product: CASSPGQGSNQPQHF. Combining the CDR3 with reference TRBV5-5 and TRBJ1-5 gives the whole variable domain DAGVTQSPTHLIKTRGQQVTLRCSPISGHKSVSWYQQVLGQGPQFIFQYYEKEERGRGNFPDRFSARQFPNYSSELNVNALLLGDSALYLCASSPGQGSNQPQHFGDGTRLSIL.

The V gene is TRBV13, the J gene TRBJ1-2; weak D call: TRBD1 (6 bases). Germline V lookup: CDR1 PRHDT, CDR2 FYEKMQ (reference sequence). This CDR3 is built from 12 residues. Trimming removed 5 bases from V and 8 bases from J, with 12 bases in between. CDR3 residues: CASSISRGGYTF. CDR3 sequence (DNA): TGTGCCAGCAGCATCTCCAGGGGCGGCTACACCTTC.

This sequence joins TRBV19 and TRBJ1-1; D unresolved. V was cut by 10 bases and J by 1 base, with 16 bases left in between. CDR3 length equals 14 residues. CDR1 and CDR2 from the germline V gene are LNHDA and SQIVND (reference sequence). The CDR3 coding sequence is TGTGCCACAAGCTGGGCGACCGAGAACACTGAAGCTTTCTTT. As protein: CATSWATENTEAFF.

The chain employs TRBV3-1 (or the pseudogene TRBV3-2) and TRBJ2-5; 9 positions match TRBD1. The CDR3 totals 16 residues. Per germline, CDR1 LGHDT and CDR2 YNNKEL (reference sequence). V gave up 0 bases and J gave up 2 bases; unmatched junction bases: 4. CDR3 amino acids: CASSQELGQGQETQYF. CDR3 DNA: TGTGCCAGCAGCCAAGAGTTGGGACAGGGTCAAGAGACCCAGTACTTC.

This clone came up a few times. The chain is built from TRBV30 and TRBJ1-5; the match to TRBD1 covers 7 bases. With V trimmed by 1 base and J by 7 bases, 4 bases remained unmatched. The germline gives CDR1 GTSNPN, CDR2 SVGIG (reference sequence). This CDR3 has 13 residues. CDR3 region: CAWSEGGGQPQHF. CDR3 in DNA: TGTGCCTGGAGTGAAGGGGGCGGGCAGCCCCAGCATTTT.

The genes are TRBV7-2 and TRBJ1-2; 9 bases line up with TRBD1. This CDR3 spans 13 amino acids. J gave up 6 bases and V 5 bases, and 4 bases lay outside the gene matches. Germline V lookup: CDR1 SGHTA, CDR2 FQGNSA. The CDR3: CASSTRQGDGYTF. The DNA of the CDR3 is TGTGCCAGCAGCACTCGACAGGGGGATGGCTACACCTTC.

The rearrangement links TRBV19 to TRBJ2-7, with 8 bases that match TRBD2. The CDR3 is made up of 15 amino acids. The trim removed 3 bases at V and 5 bases at J, leaving 9 bases unmatched. The V gene's germline CDR1 is LNHDA and CDR2 SQIVND (reference sequence). DNA of the CDR3: TGTGCCAGTAGTATCACCGGGACTAGAGGCCACGAGCAGTACTTC. Protein product: CASSITGTRGHEQYF.

The V gene is TRBV6-2 or TRBV6-3, the J gene TRBJ1-5; unclear D gene. Trimming removed 6 bases from V and 0 bases from J, with 9 bases in between. From germline, CDR1 is MNHEY and CDR2 SVGEGT. This CDR3 has 14 residues. The CDR3 DNA follows: TGTGCCAGCAGCCCTAACTATAGCAATCAGCCCCAGCATTTT. Its protein product is CASSPNYSNQPQHF.

The genes are TRBV6-2 or TRBV6-3 and TRBJ1-1, with D possibly TRBD1 on 6 matching bases. Trimming left V 2 bases short and J 5 bases short, with 15 bases between. The length of the CDR3 is 15 residues. The V gene's germline CDR1 is MNHEY and CDR2 SVGEGT. In DNA form, the CDR3 reads TGTGCCAGCAGTTACGGCAGGGGAGTATATACTGAAGCTTTCTTT. Its protein product is CASSYGRGVYTEAFF.

The chain employs TRBV18 and TRBJ1-1, with D possibly matching TRBD1 (6 bases). CDR1 KGHSH and CDR2 LQKENI come from the germline V gene. The CDR3 extends over 13 amino acids. Trimming shortened V by 4 bases and J by 2 bases, and 8 bases separated the two germline ends. The CDR3 is CASSRTDNTEAFF. In DNA, the CDR3 is TGTGCCAGCTCACGGACAGACAACACTGAAGCTTTCTTT.

The sample holds a few counts of this clone. V usage is TRBV7-2 and J usage is TRBJ1-2; D is perhaps TRBD1 (6 bases). The length of the CDR3 is 15 residues. Germline V gene lookup returns CDR1 SGHTA and CDR2 FQGNSA. The V end lost 4 bases, the J end lost 5 bases, and 17 bases lay between the germline ends. CDR3 sequence reads: CASSSGRQGKYGYTF. The DNA for the CDR3 is TGTGCCAGCAGCTCCGGAAGGCAGGGGAAATATGGCTACACCTTC.